The 20 T cell receptor beta chains in this list originate from one sample, sequenced in a study of T-cell reconstitution after alpha-beta-depleted transplantation in children. The library targeted TCRbeta and was prepared with unique molecular identifiers. In TCRdb, the PCR reads were re-called with MiXCR into one record per CDR3 protein. This sample has nearly 400,000 distinct CDR3 sequences; roughly 20% occur once, and the top ten carry 3.5% to 4%. The sequencing here drew on PBMCs from the stem cell graft donor, taken from the stem cell graft. These receptors were obtained from a human donor who donated a stem cell graft to a child with acute myeloid leukemia.

This clonotype was detected many times. The chain couples TRBV5-4 to TRBJ2-7; 7 bases match TRBD1. This CDR3 comprises 15 residues. V lost 0 bases and J lost 3; bases outside the gene matches: 6. Germline lookup yields CDR1 SGHNT and CDR2 YYREEE (reference sequence). CDR3 coding DNA: TGTGCCAGCAGCTTGGACGGACAGGCCAACTACGAGCAGTACTTC. This translates into CASSLDGQANYEQYF.

This sequence joins TRBV6-5 and TRBJ2-7; 8 bases are shared with TRBD1. Germline CDR1 and CDR2: MNHEY and SVGAGI. V gave up 0 bases and J gave up 3 bases; unmatched junction bases: 4. The CDR3 sequence is 15 residues long. The CDR3 DNA sequence: TGTGCCAGCAGTTACTCCCCCGGACAGGGCTACGAGCAGTACTTC. It yields the protein CASSYSPGQGYEQYF.

J is TRBJ2-1 and V is TRBV11-1; 11 nucleotides line up with TRBD2. CDR1 is SGHAT, CDR2 FQDESV, per germline (reference sequence). This CDR3 has 15 amino acids. With V trimmed by 1 base and J by 9 bases, 5 bases remained unmatched. CDR3 sequence: CASSLELAGVTEQFF. The DNA of the CDR3 is TGTGCCAGCAGCTTAGAACTAGCGGGAGTGACTGAGCAGTTCTTC.

The gene calls are TRBV6-2 or TRBV6-3 and TRBJ2-3; tentatively, D is TRBD2 (6 bases). Germline CDR1 and CDR2: MNHEY and SVGEGT. Between the trimmed V and J ends, which lost 5 bases and 2 bases, there was a span of 20 bases. The CDR3 is 17 residues long. The CDR3 bases are TGTGCCAGCAGTATCGCGGGGACTTTAGCGGTCACAGATACGCAGTATTTT. It is translated as CASSIAGTLAVTDTQYF.

The chain joins TRBV12-3 or TRBV12-4 to TRBJ2-2; the D gene is possibly TRBD2 (6 bases). V lost 4 bases and J lost 9, with 18 bases in between. The CDR3 is 15 residues long. CDR3 in amino acids: CASSSGGRGSRELFF. CDR3 bases: TGTGCCAGCAGTTCCGGGGGACGTGGTAGCCGGGAGCTGTTTTTT.

This clonotype was seen a few times. The chain has TRBV20-1 and TRBJ2-7; 7 bases are shared with TRBD2. The ends lost 6 bases at V and 2 bases at J; junction bases unmatched: 16. This CDR3 has 16 residues. Germline lookup yields CDR1 DFQATT and CDR2 SNEGSKA (reference sequence). The CDR3 loop reads CSAPPPTSAPAYEQYF. The CDR3 coding sequence is TGCAGTGCCCCTCCCCCCACTAGCGCGCCAGCCTACGAGCAGTACTTC.

This clonotype occurred many times. The CDR3 region has the DNA TGCGCCAGCAGGGGGGACAGGGGATCTGTGAGCGGGAGATACGAGCAGTACTTC. Translating gives CASRGDRGSVSGRYEQYF. The rearrangement links TRBV10-2 to TRBJ2-7; 10 positions agree with TRBD1. From germline, CDR1 is WSHSY and CDR2 SAAADI. The CDR3 runs 18 residues. The trim removed 6 bases at V and 4 bases at J, leaving 18 bases unmatched.

This clonotype was seen a handful of times. V gene TRBV12-3 or TRBV12-4 combines with J gene TRBJ2-7, with unresolved D. V was clipped by 2 bases and J by 2 bases, with 16 bases between them. This CDR3 is 16 amino acids long. The chain's CDR3 is CASSLSNLQFPYEQYF. The CDR3 region has the DNA TGTGCCAGCAGTTTAAGTAATCTCCAATTTCCCTACGAGCAGTACTTC.

This clonotype was seen at least ten times. V usage is TRBV29-1 and J usage is TRBJ2-1; no definite D call. Between the trimmed V and J ends, which lost 3 bases and 6 bases, there was a span of 12 bases. Germline loops: CDR1 SQVTM, CDR2 ANQGSEA. The CDR3 spans 13 residues. CDR3 amino acids: CSVDGGPFNEQFF. DNA for the CDR3: TGCAGCGTTGATGGTGGTCCGTTCAATGAGCAGTTCTTC.

This clonotype was seen at least ten times. V is TRBV6-5 and J is TRBJ2-7; 10 bases match TRBD2. The V gene's germline CDR1 is MNHEY and CDR2 SVGAGI. The junction had 3 bases not matched to a gene; V was cut back by 6 bases and J by 4 bases. The CDR3 consists of 13 residues. Here the CDR3 DNA reads TGTGCCAGCAGGGCGACTAGCGGGTACGAGCAGTACTTC. As protein: CASRATSGYEQYF.

This clonotype showed up just a few times. This chain links TRBV12-3 or TRBV12-4 with TRBJ2-3, with D unclear. Between the trimmed V and J ends, which lost 7 bases and 5 bases, there was a span of 16 bases. This CDR3 comprises 14 residues. CDR3 sequence reads: CASKLGYLQDTQYF. The CDR3 DNA reads TGTGCCAGCAAGTTGGGGTACCTTCAAGATACGCAGTATTTT.

The table lists this clonotype with a few counts. The chain couples TRBV24-1 to TRBJ2-7; D gene ambiguous. In germline, CDR1 is KGHDR, CDR2 SFDVKD. The CDR3 consists of 13 residues. Trimming took 4 bases from V and 4 from J, leaving 10 bases between them. CDR3 sequence reads: CATSDTTGYEQYF. In DNA form, the CDR3 reads TGTGCCACCAGTGACACGACTGGGTACGAGCAGTACTTC.

A few counts support this clonotype. The chain carries TRBV20-1 and TRBJ2-1, with 15 bases fitting TRBD2. Germline loops: CDR1 DFQATT, CDR2 SNEGSKA (reference sequence). The CDR3 sequence is 18 residues long. The V segment lost 6 bases and the J segment 3 bases; nucleotides outside the gene matches: 12. CDR3 DNA: TGCAGTGCCTCGGATCAGGGACTAGCGGGGGGTTACTACAATGAGCAGTTCTTC. It codes for CSASDQGLAGGYYNEQFF.

V gene TRBV7-6 combines with J gene TRBJ2-1, with 7 bases lining up with TRBD2. J lost 5 bases, V lost 1 base, and 5 bases had no gene match. This CDR3 has 15 residues. Germline V lookup: CDR1 SGHVS, CDR2 FNYEAQ. The CDR3 sequence: CASSLVGTKDNEQFF. Here the CDR3 DNA reads TGTGCCAGCAGCTTAGTTGGGACTAAGGACAATGAGCAGTTCTTC.

This clonotype was seen a few times. This chain connects TRBV7-9 to TRBJ1-4; no firm D call. The CDR3 sequence is 14 residues long. V was clipped by 1 base and J by 5 bases, with 8 bases between them. The germline CDR1 and CDR2 sequences are SEHNR and FQNEAQ (reference sequence). CDR3 sequence reads: CASSLVSRNEKLFF. CDR3 coding DNA: TGTGCCAGCAGCTTAGTGTCAAGGAATGAAAAACTGTTTTTT.

The chain links TRBV29-1 to TRBJ2-7, with TRBD1 matching over 10 bases. The CDR3 consists of 17 residues. The V segment lost 1 base and the J segment 0 bases; nucleotides outside the gene matches: 9. CDR1 and CDR2 from the germline V gene are SQVTM and ANQGSEA. CDR3 sequence (DNA): TGCAGCGTTGAAGGATTACTGGGACAGGGGAGCTCCTACGAGCAGTACTTC. Protein: CSVEGLLGQGSSYEQYF.

In regard to this clonotype: This may arise from a read error, as a much more abundant clone is one base away. The rearrangement links TRBV10-3 to TRBJ2-2; perhaps TRBD1 as D (6 bases). The CDR3 loop spans 15 amino acids. Trimming stripped 5 bases from V and 0 bases from J, with 10 bases between. Germline-derived CDR1 and CDR2 are ENHRY and SYGVKD. CDR3 loop: CAISLDSTNTGELFF. CDR3 in DNA: TGTGCCATCAGTCTGGACAGCACGAACACCGGGGAGCTGTTTTTT.

V is TRBV4-2 and J is TRBJ2-3, with TRBD2 identical over 7 bases. The CDR3 covers 17 residues. From germline, CDR1 is LGHNA and CDR2 YNFKEQ. V shed 0 bases and J 2 bases; nucleotides not matched to a gene: 8. CDR3 coding DNA: TGTGCCAGCAGCCAAGATCGCCTAGCGGACTACACAGATACGCAGTATTTT. It yields the protein CASSQDRLADYTDTQYF.

The chain is built from TRBV25-1 and TRBJ2-5; 7 positions match TRBD2. This CDR3 is 14 amino acids long. Per germline, CDR1 MGHDK and CDR2 SYGVNS. J was trimmed by 1 base and V by 2 bases; bases with no gene match: 1. The CDR3 DNA is TGTGCCAGCAGTGAAAGCGGGACCCAAGAGACCCAGTACTTC. Translating gives CASSESGTQETQYF.

V and J are TRBV4-3 and TRBJ2-3; TRBD2 matches at 12 bases. Germline V gene data show CDR1 as LGHNA and CDR2 as YSLEER. The junction had 9 bases not matched to a gene; V was cut back by 4 bases and J by 4 bases. CDR3 size: 17 residues. In nucleotides, the CDR3 is TGCGCCAGCAGCCCCCGAGGGACTAGCGGGTACCCAGATACGCAGTATTTT. This gives the protein CASSPRGTSGYPDTQYF.